The 10 T cell receptor beta chains listed next were all sequenced from one sample in a study of CD8 T cells in ankylosing spondylitis. TCRdb re-derived calls from the 5' RACE reads in MiXCR, one entry per CDR3 protein. The sample includes about 250,000 distinct CDR3 sequences, 10% of them seen just once. Sequences were obtained from blood, either unsorted or a sorted T cell fraction (not recorded which). The receptors here all came from a male donor with ankylosing spondylitis or in good health (not recorded which).

Many counts were recorded for this clonotype. The chain couples TRBV12-5 to TRBJ2-1, with D perhaps matching TRBD2 (5 bases). Per the germline V gene, CDR1 is LGHNT and CDR2 is FRNRAP. V was trimmed by 6 bases and J by 5 bases, leaving 14 bases between them. The length of the CDR3 is 14 residues. The CDR3 region has the DNA TGTGCTAGTGGACTCGGGATTAGAGACAATGAGCAGTTCTTC. This gives the protein CASGLGIRDNEQFF.

The chain combines TRBV4-2 with TRBJ2-1, with 11 bases fitting TRBD2. Germline V gives CDR1 LGHNA, CDR2 YNFKEQ. V was clipped by 1 base and J by 6 bases; unmatched bases: 8. CDR3 length: 17 amino acids. The CDR3 nucleotides read TGTGCCAGCAGCCAAGTGGCTAGCGGGAGGCGGCGCAATGAGCAGTTCTTC. It specifies CASSQVASGRRRNEQFF.

This clonotype was recorded at least ten times. The rearrangement links TRBV5-1 to TRBJ1-6; D remains ambiguous. V dropped 2 bases and J dropped 9 bases, with 9 bases sitting between them. This CDR3 is built from 13 residues. Germline assignment: CDR1 SGHRS and CDR2 YFSETQ. Here the CDR3 DNA reads TGCGCCAGCAGCTTAACAGACCGTTCACCCCTCCACTTT. As protein: CASSLTDRSPLHF.

This clonotype was detected ten times or more. The chain uses TRBV6-2 or TRBV6-3 and TRBJ2-3, with TRBD2 matching over 10 bases. The V gene end was trimmed by 2 bases and the J gene end by 1 base; junction bases not matched to a gene: 15. This CDR3 is built from 20 residues. Germline lookup yields CDR1 MNHEY and CDR2 SVGEGT. The CDR3 bases are TGTGCCAGCAGTTACGCCTCAGCCAGCGGGGGGGCAGGGGGCACAGATACGCAGTATTTT. Translation gives CASSYASASGGAGGTDTQYF.

The rearrangement uses TRBV10-3 and TRBJ2-2; 13 nucleotides agree with TRBD2. CDR3 length equals 16 residues. CDR1 and CDR2 (germline): ENHRY, SYGVKD. J gave up 3 bases and V 7 bases, and 5 bases lay outside the gene matches. CDR3 bases: TGTGCCATCACCTCGGGACTAGCGGGACACACCGGGGAGCTGTTTTTT. Translation gives CAITSGLAGHTGELFF.

This clonotype was detected ten times or more. The chain carries TRBV20-1 and TRBJ2-1; 11 bases match TRBD2. CDR3 size: 16 residues. CDR1 is DFQATT and CDR2 is SNEGSKA in the germline V gene (reference sequence). V dropped 1 base and J dropped 5; count of bases not matched to a gene: 7. The CDR3 loop reads CSARAVGTSGNNEQFF. In DNA form, the CDR3 reads TGCAGTGCTAGAGCGGTGGGGACTAGCGGTAACAATGAGCAGTTCTTC.

This clonotype was seen at least ten times. V usage is TRBV12-5 and J usage is TRBJ2-2; 8 bases fit TRBD1. The CDR3 spans 16 residues. V lost 4 bases, J lost 10 bases, and 14 bases stayed unmatched. Germline CDR1 is LGHNT and CDR2 is FRNRAP. CDR3 protein: CASGSTLRQGPQELFF. Here the CDR3 DNA reads TGTGCTAGTGGTTCTACCCTAAGACAGGGGCCCCAGGAGCTGTTTTTT.

This clonotype has a count of ten or more. This chain uses TRBV3-1 with TRBJ2-2; D gene ambiguous. The length of the CDR3 is 12 residues. Trimming left V 0 bases short and J 8 bases short, with 4 bases between. Germline V gives CDR1 LGHDT, CDR2 YNNKEL (reference sequence). In DNA, the CDR3 is TGTGCCAGCAGCCAAGATCGGGGGGAGCTGTTTTTT. Encoded protein: CASSQDRGELFF.

This clonotype came up many times. The J gene is TRBJ1-2, the V gene TRBV7-2; D not certain. Germline V gene data show CDR1 as SGHTA and CDR2 as FQGNSA. The CDR3 totals 12 residues. Trimming left V 6 bases short and J 3 bases short, with 8 bases between. Here the CDR3 reads CASRPMDYGYTF. In nucleotides, the CDR3 is TGTGCCAGCAGACCAATGGACTATGGCTACACCTTC.

This clonotype was detected many times. The chain employs TRBV6-5 and TRBJ2-5; D ambiguous. Germline CDR1 and CDR2: MNHEY and SVGAGI. The CDR3 spans 14 residues. V shed 2 bases and J shed 4 bases, with 11 bases lying between them. The CDR3 DNA reads as TGTGCCAGCAGTTACGGGAAGGGCGGAGAGACCCAGTACTTC. Residues: CASSYGKGGETQYF.